This T cell receptor beta chain was recovered during a study of shared clonotypes between healthy human individuals. As for the study in general: Researchers drew samples from a couple of women and three men aged 18 to 49.

None of the donors, who were healthy HIV-negative adults, had recently had acute infections or vaccinations. Only Caucasian adults living in Nashville, Tennessee served as donors. The table came from immunoSEQ multiplex PCR; TCRdb's copy has only in-frame clones and leaves some out. The top ten hold about 23% of the sample, which has about 120,000 clones, over 65% seen once. This CDR3 contains 19 residues. V trimming: 0 bases; J trimming: 8 bases; junction bases outside the gene matches: 13. The germline V gene encodes CDR1 SNHLY and CDR2 FYNNEI. The sample consisted of memory CD8+ T cells sorted from blood. This sample's subset: CD45RO+ cells pooled with CCR7-negative TemRA cells. The receptor was derived from a woman aged 25 to 39 in good health. The chain uses TRBV2 and TRBJ2-1, with 13 positions matching TRBD2. CDR3 sequence (DNA): TGTGCCAGCAGTGAAGCGCTTCGGGGGAGGACTAGCGGGAGCTATGAGCAGTTCTTC. It encodes CASSEALRGRTSGSYEQFF.